The clone carrying this TCR beta chain has just a few counts. The data are from a study of Graves' ophthalmopathy and Graves' hyperthyroidism. RNA served as the template for amplifying TCR beta CDR3 regions. HTBI primers primed a first-round RT-PCR, and a second-round multiplex PCR followed. One entry per CDR3 protein, called by TCRdb with MiXCR from the multiplex PCR reads. The data show about 400,000 distinct CDR3 sequences, with approximately 15% seen just once and about 7.3% held by the top ten. The CDR3 extends over 12 amino acids. Germline CDR1 reads MDHEN; CDR2 reads SYDVKM. Deletions cut 5 bases from V and 11 bases from J, with 10 bases between. Among the hyperthyroidism patients, all were newly diagnosed, aged 18 to 65, with under 2 months' duration.

The genes are TRBV28 and TRBJ1-6, with D uncertain. Material: peripheral blood. The TCR originated in a woman aged 18-30 years with stable Graves' hyperthyroidism. CDR3 protein: CASSPVAPPLHF. DNA of the CDR3: TGTGCCAGCAGTCCGGTTGCGCCACCCCTCCACTTT.